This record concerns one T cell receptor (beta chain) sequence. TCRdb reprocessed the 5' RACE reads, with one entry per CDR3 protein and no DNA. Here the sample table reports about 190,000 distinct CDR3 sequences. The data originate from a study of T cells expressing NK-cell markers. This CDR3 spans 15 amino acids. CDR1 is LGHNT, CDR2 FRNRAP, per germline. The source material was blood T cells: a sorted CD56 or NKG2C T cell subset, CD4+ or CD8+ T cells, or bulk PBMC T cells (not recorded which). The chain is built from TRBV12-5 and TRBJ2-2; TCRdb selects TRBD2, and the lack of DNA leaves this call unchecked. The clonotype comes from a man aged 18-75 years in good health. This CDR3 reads CASALGTSNTGELFF.